The 18 T cell receptor beta chains given below trace back to one sample, sequenced in a study of blood T cell repertoires in COVID-19. TCRdb's copy holds only in-frame clones and misses some; the assay was immunoSEQ multiplex PCR. Here the sample spans around 68,000 clones, 89% being singletons. Sequencing used peripheral blood. These receptors came from a man aged 50 to 59 with active COVID-19.

This chain joins TRBV5-4 and TRBJ1-4; TRBD1 is a possible D gene (6 bases). Germline V lookup: CDR1 SGHNT, CDR2 YYREEE (reference sequence). There are 15 residues in the CDR3. V lost 3 bases and J 8 bases, leaving 17 bases between the germline ends. The CDR3 sequence is CASSSANRDGEKLFF. CDR3 DNA sequence: TGTGCCAGCAGCTCCGCAAACAGGGATGGCGAAAAACTGTTTTTT.

This chain uses TRBV6-5 with TRBJ1-1; D is unclear. The V end was cut by 2 bases, the J end by 14 bases, with 12 bases between. CDR3 length: 11 amino acids. The V gene's germline CDR1 is MNHEY and CDR2 SVGAGI. CDR3 loop: CASSYAASWFF. The CDR3 region has the DNA TGTGCCAGCAGTTACGCGGCAAGTTGGTTCTTT.

This chain joins TRBV5-1 and TRBJ1-2, with TRBD1 identical over 8 bases. The CDR3 spans 15 residues. V gave up 0 bases and J gave up 8 bases; unmatched junction bases: 9. From germline, CDR1 is SGHRS and CDR2 YFSETQ. The CDR3 region has the DNA TGCGCCAGCAGCTTGGTCGACAGGGGCTCTTCGGGCTACACCTTC. Its protein product is CASSLVDRGSSGYTF.

V usage is TRBV4-3 and J usage is TRBJ1-2; TRBD1 agrees at 9 bases. This CDR3 contains 14 residues. CDR1 and CDR2 (germline): LGHNA, YSLEER. Losses at the gene ends were 0 bases for V and 8 bases for J; bases not matched to a gene: 4. The CDR3 coding sequence is TGCGCCAGCAGCCAAGAAAAGGGACAGGGAGGCTACACCTTC. Translating gives CASSQEKGQGGYTF.

A few counts support this clone. V is TRBV5-5 and J is TRBJ2-1; the match to TRBD1 covers 8 bases. After removal of 3 bases from V and 7 bases from J, the junction contained 6 bases not matched to a gene. Germline CDR1 is SGHKS and CDR2 is YYEKEE (reference sequence). The CDR3 loop spans 14 amino acids. CDR3 sequence reads: CASSYSGGRNEQFF. The CDR3 DNA is TGTGCCAGCAGCTATTCAGGGGGCCGGAATGAGCAGTTCTTC. Complete variable domain (other parts from reference TRBV5-5 and TRBJ2-1): DAGVTQSPTHLIKTRGQQVTLRCSPISGHKSVSWYQQVLGQGPQFIFQYYEKEERGRGNFPDRFSARQFPNYSSELNVNALLLGDSALYLCASSYSGGRNEQFFGPGTRLTVL.

V and J are TRBV4-2 and TRBJ1-6; 9 bases line up with TRBD1. V was pared by 1 base and J by 10 bases, with 8 bases of the junction left unmatched. The CDR3 is 16 residues long. Germline V gene sequence: CDR1 LGHNA, CDR2 YNFKEQ. The CDR3 sequence is CASSQGRGQGWSPLHF. In DNA, the CDR3 is TGTGCCAGCAGCCAAGGTCGGGGACAGGGTTGGTCACCCCTCCACTTT.

The V gene is TRBV5-1, the J gene TRBJ1-1, with D perhaps TRBD1 (5 bases). The CDR3 is 13 residues long. Trimming took 5 bases from V and 3 from J, leaving 11 bases between them. CDR1 and CDR2 (germline): SGHRS, YFSETQ. The CDR3 spells CASSRDFDTEAFF. CDR3 nucleotide sequence: TGCGCCAGCAGTAGGGACTTCGACACTGAAGCTTTCTTT.

As DNA, the CDR3 is TGTGCCTGGAGTTTTGGGGGGTCCACAGATACGCAGTATTTT. Translated, it gives CAWSFGGSTDTQYF. This chain links TRBV30 with TRBJ2-3; perhaps TRBD2 as D (6 bases). Germline lookup yields CDR1 GTSNPN and CDR2 SVGIG (reference sequence). The CDR3 is made up of 14 amino acids. The germline V and J ends were trimmed by 2 bases and 2 bases, with 11 bases remaining between them.

The rearrangement links TRBV7-9 to TRBJ2-5; 7 bases fit TRBD1. The length of the CDR3 is 15 residues. Germline V lookup: CDR1 SEHNR, CDR2 FQNEAQ (reference sequence). V trimming: 5 bases; J trimming: 1 base; junction bases outside the gene matches: 7. The CDR3 DNA reads TGTGCCAGCAGCGACACCCGGACAGGCCAAGAGACCCAGTACTTC. Translating gives CASSDTRTGQETQYF.

The table lists this clone with a count of one. The chain employs TRBV4-3 and TRBJ1-1, with a tentative D call TRBD1 (6 bases). Trimming took off 0 bases at V and 4 bases at J, with 9 bases between the two ends. This CDR3 has 14 residues. CDR1 and CDR2 from the germline V gene are LGHNA and YSLEER. CDR3: CASSQDPRGTEAFF. The CDR3 region has the DNA TGCGCCAGCAGCCAAGATCCCAGGGGCACTGAAGCTTTCTTT.

J is TRBJ1-2 and V is TRBV12-3 or TRBV12-4; D may be TRBD1 (5 bases). The CDR3 length is 11 residues. V was shortened by 5 bases and J by 10 bases, with 11 bases between the two germline ends. The CDR3, as DNA: TGTGCCAGCAGTGGGGCCCGGGTCTACACCTTC. It encodes CASSGARVYTF.

The genes are TRBV2 and TRBJ2-1; D might be TRBD1 (6 bases). The germline V gene has CDR1 SNHLY and CDR2 FYNNEI. CDR3 size: 15 residues. Between the trimmed V and J ends, which lost 6 bases and 5 bases, there was a span of 17 bases. The CDR3 DNA is TGTGCCAGCAGGGCCGGAAGGGGGATGAACAATGAGCAGTTCTTC. Its translation is CASRAGRGMNNEQFF. The full variable domain, its missing parts supplied by reference TRBV2 and TRBJ2-1, is EPEVTQTPSHQVTQMGQEVILRCVPISNHLYFYWYRQILGQKVEFLVSFYNNEISEKSEIFDDQFSVERPDGSNFTLKIRSTKLEDSAMYFCASRAGRGMNNEQFFGPGTRLTVL.

The chain combines TRBV20-1 with TRBJ2-3, with no clear D. Germline V CDR1 and CDR2: DFQATT, SNEGSKA (reference sequence). Trimming shortened V by 2 bases and J by 4 bases, and 4 bases separated the two germline ends. This CDR3 comprises 11 residues. CDR3 in amino acids: CSARLSDTQYF. As DNA, the CDR3 is TGCAGTGCTAGACTTTCAGATACGCAGTATTTT.

Only one count was recorded for this clone. The rearrangement joins TRBV5-1 to TRBJ2-2; 7 bases map to TRBD1. V lost 5 bases, J lost 4 bases, and 5 bases stayed unmatched. Germline assignment: CDR1 SGHRS and CDR2 YFSETQ. CDR3 size: 14 residues. The CDR3 reads CASRDDRATGELFF. As DNA, the CDR3 is TGCGCCAGCAGGGACGACAGGGCCACCGGGGAGCTGTTTTTT. Full variable domain (outside the CDR3, taken from reference TRBV5-1 and TRBJ2-2): KAGVTQTPRYLIKTRGQQVTLSCSPISGHRSVSWYQQTPGQGLQFLFEYFSETQRNKGNFPGRFSGRQFSNSRSEMNVSTLELGDSALYLCASRDDRATGELFFGEGSRLTVL.

This rearrangement joins TRBV5-1 to TRBJ1-1, with 7 bases lining up with TRBD1. There are 15 residues in the CDR3. V dropped 0 bases and J dropped 2; count of bases not matched to a gene: 4. Germline lookup yields CDR1 SGHRS and CDR2 YFSETQ. CDR3 residues: CASSLASGGNTEAFF. Written as DNA, the CDR3 is TGCGCCAGCAGCTTGGCCTCAGGGGGAAACACTGAAGCTTTCTTT.

The DNA of the CDR3 is TGTGCCAGTAGTATCCCAGGGAGGCAGGGCTACACCTTC. It codes for CASSIPGRQGYTF. This rearrangement joins TRBV19 to TRBJ1-2; possible D gene TRBD1, 5 bases. This CDR3 has 13 amino acids. V was shortened by 3 bases and J by 8 bases, with 13 bases between the two germline ends. Germline V gene lookup returns CDR1 LNHDA and CDR2 SQIVND (reference sequence).

Details on this clone: Other DNA sequences in the sample encode the same CDR3. The CDR3 loop is CASSITGDNQPQHF. Here the CDR3 DNA reads TGTGCCAGTAGCATCACAGGGGACAATCAGCCCCAGCATTTT. The chain carries TRBV19 and TRBJ1-5; 7 bases align to TRBD1. V shed 6 bases and J 3 bases; nucleotides not matched to a gene: 5. Germline V gene lookup returns CDR1 LNHDA and CDR2 SQIVND (reference sequence). The CDR3 spans 14 residues. Filled out from reference TRBV19 and TRBJ1-5, the complete variable domain reads DGGITQSPKYLFRKEGQNVTLSCEQNLNHDAMYWYRQDPGQGLRLIYYSQIVNDFQKGDIAEGYSVSREKKESFPLTVTSAQKNPTAFYLCASSITGDNQPQHFGDGTRLSIL.

The chain is built from TRBV3-1 (or the pseudogene TRBV3-2) and TRBJ1-3; D possibly corresponds to TRBD1 (6 bases). Trimming left V 3 bases short and J 4 bases short, with 10 bases between. CDR3 length: 14 amino acids. Germline CDR1 and CDR2: LGHDT and YNNKEL (reference sequence). In DNA, the CDR3 is TGTGCCAGCAGCCAGGGGACAATAGGAAACACCATATATTTT. Translating it yields CASSQGTIGNTIYF.